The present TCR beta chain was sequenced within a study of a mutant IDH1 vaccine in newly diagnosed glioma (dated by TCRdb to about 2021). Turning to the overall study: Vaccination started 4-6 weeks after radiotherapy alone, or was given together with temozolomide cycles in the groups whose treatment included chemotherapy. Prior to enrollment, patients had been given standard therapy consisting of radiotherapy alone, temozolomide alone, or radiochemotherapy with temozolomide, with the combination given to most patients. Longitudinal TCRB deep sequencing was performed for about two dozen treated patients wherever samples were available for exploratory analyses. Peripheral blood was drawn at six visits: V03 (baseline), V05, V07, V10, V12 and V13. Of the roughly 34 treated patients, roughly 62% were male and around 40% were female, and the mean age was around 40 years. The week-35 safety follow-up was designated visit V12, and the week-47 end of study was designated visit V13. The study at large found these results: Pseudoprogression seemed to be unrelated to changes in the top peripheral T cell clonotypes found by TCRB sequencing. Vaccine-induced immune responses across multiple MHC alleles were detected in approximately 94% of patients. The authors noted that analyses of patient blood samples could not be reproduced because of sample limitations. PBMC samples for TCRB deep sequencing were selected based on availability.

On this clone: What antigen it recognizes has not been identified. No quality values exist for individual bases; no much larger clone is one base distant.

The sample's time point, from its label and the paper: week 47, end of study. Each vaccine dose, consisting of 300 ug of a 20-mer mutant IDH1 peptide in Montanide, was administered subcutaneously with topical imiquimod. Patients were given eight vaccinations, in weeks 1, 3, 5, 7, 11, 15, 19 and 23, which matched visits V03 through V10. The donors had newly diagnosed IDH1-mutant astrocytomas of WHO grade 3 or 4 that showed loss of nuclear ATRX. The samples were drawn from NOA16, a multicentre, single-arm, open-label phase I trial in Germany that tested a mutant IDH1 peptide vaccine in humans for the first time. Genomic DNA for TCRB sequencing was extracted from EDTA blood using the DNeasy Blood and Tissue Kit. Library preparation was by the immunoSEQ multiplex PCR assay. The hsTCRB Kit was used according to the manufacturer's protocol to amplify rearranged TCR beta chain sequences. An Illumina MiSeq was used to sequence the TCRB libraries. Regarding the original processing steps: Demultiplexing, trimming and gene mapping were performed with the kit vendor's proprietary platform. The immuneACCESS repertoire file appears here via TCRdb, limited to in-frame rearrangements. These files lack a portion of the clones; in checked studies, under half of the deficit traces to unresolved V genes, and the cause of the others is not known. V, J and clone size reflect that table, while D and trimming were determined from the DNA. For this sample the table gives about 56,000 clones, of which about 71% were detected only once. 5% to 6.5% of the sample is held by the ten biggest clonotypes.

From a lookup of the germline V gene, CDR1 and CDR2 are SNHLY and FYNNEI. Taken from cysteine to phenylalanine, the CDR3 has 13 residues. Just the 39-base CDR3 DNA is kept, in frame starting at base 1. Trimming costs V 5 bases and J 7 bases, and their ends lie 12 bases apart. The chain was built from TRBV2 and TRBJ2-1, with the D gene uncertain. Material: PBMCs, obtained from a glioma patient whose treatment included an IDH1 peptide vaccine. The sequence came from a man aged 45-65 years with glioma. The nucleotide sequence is TGTGCCAGCAGTCAGGATATAGGTAATGAGCAGTTCTTC. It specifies CASSQDIGNEQFF.